Listed here are 22 T cell receptor beta chains from one sample, sequenced in a study of blood T cell repertoires in COVID-19. Here immunoSEQ multiplex PCR was the method, and the copy in TCRdb shows in-frame clones only, minus some. In the table there are about 130,000 clones, about 89% of which are singletons. The sample comprised peripheral blood. The receptors originated from a man aged 55 to 69 with COVID-19, enrolled during active disease.

The chain employs TRBV20-1 and TRBJ1-1; no clear D. The ends were cut back, 1 base at V and 11 bases at J, with 8 bases in the middle. The length of the CDR3 is 10 residues. Germline V gene lookup returns CDR1 DFQATT and CDR2 SNEGSKA (reference sequence). CDR3 coding DNA: TGCAGTGCTAGAGCCGCAGCGGCTTTCTTT. It specifies CSARAAAAFF.

The table lists this clone with a few counts. The rearrangement uses TRBV9 and TRBJ1-6; D not certain. Trimming pared 0 bases from V and 7 bases from J, leaving 8 bases between. The CDR3 covers 14 residues. Germline-derived CDR1 and CDR2 are SGDLS and YYNGEE. DNA for the CDR3: TGTGCCAGCAGCGTAGATGTCAGAAATTCACCCCTCCACTTT. Protein product: CASSVDVRNSPLHF.

The gene calls are TRBV6-5 and TRBJ1-2, with 9 bases lining up with TRBD1. The CDR3 runs to 15 residues. Germline lookup yields CDR1 MNHEY and CDR2 SVGAGI. V lost 4 bases to trimming and J lost 4 bases; unmatched junction nucleotides: 7. The CDR3 region is CASSSEGQGAYGYTF. In nucleotides, the CDR3 is TGTGCCAGCAGTTCCGAGGGACAGGGCGCCTATGGCTACACCTTC.

V is TRBV2 and J is TRBJ1-5; the match to TRBD1 covers 8 bases. Germline V gene lookup returns CDR1 SNHLY and CDR2 FYNNEI. The J segment lost 2 bases and the V segment lost 8 bases, leaving 11 bases of the junction unmatched. The CDR3 loop spans 16 amino acids. This CDR3 reads CASAASPGQGNQPQHF. In DNA, the CDR3 is TGTGCCAGCGCCGCAAGTCCGGGACAGGGCAATCAGCCCCAGCATTTT.

There are a few counts of this clone. The J gene is TRBJ1-5, the V gene TRBV7-9, with a tentative D call TRBD1 (6 bases). CDR3 length equals 14 residues. V shed 5 bases and J shed 0 bases, with 8 bases lying between them. Germline V gene sequence: CDR1 SEHNR, CDR2 FQNEAQ (reference sequence). Written as DNA, the CDR3 is TGTGCCAGCAGCCCACAGGGTAGCAATCAGCCCCAGCATTTT. Amino acid sequence: CASSPQGSNQPQHF.

J is TRBJ1-1 and V is TRBV5-1; 7 positions match TRBD1. J gave up 0 bases and V 4 bases, and 18 bases lay outside the gene matches. Germline lookup yields CDR1 SGHRS and CDR2 YFSETQ. The CDR3 consists of 19 residues. The CDR3 sequence is CASSDRGGRLPFMNTEAFF. The CDR3 DNA sequence: TGCGCCAGCAGCGACCGAGGGGGCAGGCTCCCCTTTATGAACACTGAAGCTTTCTTT.

The V and J genes are TRBV6-4 and TRBJ2-7, with 9 bases identical to TRBD1. V lost 6 bases and J lost 4; bases outside the gene matches: 7. CDR3 size: 14 residues. The V gene's germline CDR1 is MRHNA and CDR2 SNTAGT. For the CDR3, the DNA is TGTGCCAGCAGGGGACAGGGTCGTCGGTACGAGCAGTACTTC. It is translated as CASRGQGRRYEQYF.

This chain uses TRBV5-6 with TRBJ1-1; weak D call: TRBD1 (5 bases). CDR3 length equals 13 residues. Germline assignment: CDR1 SGHDT and CDR2 YYEEEE. V lost 2 bases and J 6 bases, leaving 11 bases between the germline ends. The CDR3 region has the DNA TGTGCCAGCAGCTTCACTCAGGGCTCTGAAGCTTTCTTT. Encoded protein: CASSFTQGSEAFF.

The chain links TRBV7-2 to TRBJ2-7; perhaps TRBD2 as D (6 bases). The germline gives CDR1 SGHTA, CDR2 FQGNSA. This CDR3 has 15 amino acids. V was shortened by 6 bases and J by 3 bases, with 18 bases between the two germline ends. Here the CDR3 DNA reads TGTGCCAGCAGAATCGCGGGGCCGGGTGGCTACGAGCAGTACTTC. This encodes CASRIAGPGGYEQYF.

The gene calls are TRBV28 and TRBJ1-2, with 10 positions matching TRBD1. The V and J ends lost 6 bases and 9 bases, in that order; junction bases with no gene match: 16. CDR1 MDHEN and CDR2 SYDVKM come from the germline V gene. This CDR3 has 16 amino acids. The CDR3 DNA follows: TGTGCCAGCAGCCGACAACCCCGGACAGGGGGTATACGCTACACCTTC. Amino acid sequence: CASSRQPRTGGIRYTF.

The gene calls are TRBV3-1 (or the pseudogene TRBV3-2) and TRBJ1-1; no clear D. Trimming left V 7 bases short and J 1 base short, with 13 bases between. Looked up from germline, CDR1 is LGHDT and CDR2 is YNNKEL (reference sequence). This CDR3 has 14 residues. The CDR3 DNA sequence: TGTGCCAGCAACAGTACCTCAGCGAACACTGAAGCTTTCTTT. This translates into CASNSTSANTEAFF.

In this sample, this clone turned up once. This rearrangement joins TRBV9 to TRBJ2-5; 11 bases align to TRBD2. The CDR3 covers 16 residues. The V gene end was trimmed by 0 bases and the J gene end by 1 base; junction bases not matched to a gene: 2. The germline V gene encodes CDR1 SGDLS and CDR2 YYNGEE. Written as DNA, the CDR3 is TGTGCCAGCAGCGTAGCTAGCGGGAGGATCCAAGAGACCCAGTACTTC. It yields the protein CASSVASGRIQETQYF. The full variable domain, with the rest looked up from reference TRBV9 and TRBJ2-5, is DSGVTQTPKHLITATGQRVTLRCSPRSGDLSVYWYQQSLDQGLQFLIQYYNGEERAKGNILERFSAQQFPDLHSELNLSSLELGDSALYFCASSVASGRIQETQYFGPGTRLLVL.

The V gene is TRBV7-9, the J gene TRBJ2-7; no definite D call. Germline values: CDR1 SEHNR, CDR2 FQNEAQ (reference sequence). The V end lost 3 bases, the J end lost 1 base, and 10 bases lay between the germline ends. The CDR3 covers 14 residues. The CDR3 loop is CASSFTARSYEQYF. The DNA for the CDR3 is TGTGCCAGCAGCTTTACCGCCAGATCCTACGAGCAGTACTTC.

The rearrangement links TRBV19 to TRBJ2-7; the D gene is possibly TRBD1 (6 bases). Germline V gene sequence: CDR1 LNHDA, CDR2 SQIVND (reference sequence). Trimming shortened V by 3 bases and J by 0 bases, and 15 bases separated the two germline ends. The CDR3 totals 16 residues. CDR3 nucleotides: TGTGCCAGTAGTATTCGGCAGGGGCTTGGCTCCTACGAGCAGTACTTC. Protein: CASSIRQGLGSYEQYF.

Details on this clone: Other DNA sequences in this specimen translate into the identical CDR3. V usage is TRBV2 and J usage is TRBJ1-3; D gene ambiguous. CDR3 size: 13 residues. The germline V gene encodes CDR1 SNHLY and CDR2 FYNNEI. V was clipped by 7 bases and J by 0 bases, with 7 bases between them. In nucleotides, the CDR3 is TGTGCCAGCATCCGGGACTCTGGAAACACCATATATTTT. It yields the protein CASIRDSGNTIYF.

This rearrangement joins TRBV29-1 to TRBJ2-3; 7 bases fit TRBD1. The CDR3 runs to 13 residues. Germline values: CDR1 SQVTM, CDR2 ANQGSEA. After removal of 5 bases from V and 2 bases from J, the junction contained 4 bases not matched to a gene. The chain's CDR3 is CSVRDSSTDTQYF. The DNA for the CDR3 is TGCAGCGTTCGGGACAGCTCCACAGATACGCAGTATTTT.

This chain links TRBV19 with TRBJ1-4; 7 bases line up with TRBD1. CDR1 LNHDA and CDR2 SQIVND come from the germline V gene (reference sequence). Germline trimming cut 3 bases from V and 13 bases from J; bases unmatched to any gene: 14. The CDR3 contains 15 residues. The CDR3 bases are TGTGCCAGTAGTATCCTGCTGACACAATCAGGGGGACTGTTTTTT. Translating it yields CASSILLTQSGGLFF.

This rearrangement joins TRBV29-1 to TRBJ2-7; 10 nucleotides match TRBD1. Losses at the gene ends were 2 bases for V and 6 bases for J; bases not matched to a gene: 7. Germline CDR1 is SQVTM and CDR2 is ANQGSEA. The CDR3 extends over 14 amino acids. In nucleotides, the CDR3 is TGCAGCGTTGAATCTCGTTGGACAGGGGGCGAGCAGTACTTC. Residues: CSVESRWTGGEQYF.

The V and J genes are TRBV5-3 and TRBJ1-5, with D perhaps matching TRBD1 (6 bases). TRBV5-3 is an ORF; its function is uncertain. Trimming removed 0 bases from V and 5 bases from J, with 24 bases in between. This CDR3 has 19 amino acids. The DNA of the CDR3 is TGTGCCAGAAGCTTGGTTTCGGTCCCGGGGGGGCCGTCGGATCAGCCCCAGCATTTT. Translating gives CARSLVSVPGGPSDQPQHF.

The chain has TRBV11-2 and TRBJ2-1, with 8 bases aligning to TRBD1. CDR3 length equals 14 residues. With 5 bases clipped from V and 7 bases from J, the junction kept 7 bases outside the gene matches. The germline gives CDR1 SGHAT, CDR2 FQNNGV. The CDR3 DNA reads TGTGCCAGCAGCGCTTCGACAGGGGTGAATGAGCAGTTCTTC. Translation: CASSASTGVNEQFF.

The gene calls are TRBV5-1 and TRBJ2-1, with 12 bases identical to TRBD2. The CDR3 covers 16 residues. V shed 4 bases and J 10 bases; nucleotides not matched to a gene: 12. CDR1 and CDR2 from the germline V gene are SGHRS and YFSETQ. The CDR3 DNA sequence: TGCGCCAGCAGCCCCGCCCGACTAGCGGGGGTATGGGAGCAGTTCTTC. This sequence encodes CASSPARLAGVWEQFF.

This clone showed up just once. This rearrangement joins TRBV10-3 to TRBJ2-2, with D possibly matching TRBD1 (5 bases). Germline V CDR1 and CDR2: ENHRY, SYGVKD. Trimming left V 4 bases short and J 0 bases short, with 6 bases between. CDR3 length: 14 residues. In nucleotides, the CDR3 is TGTGCCATCAGTGGACAGTCGAACACCGGGGAGCTGTTTTTT. This gives the protein CAISGQSNTGELFF.